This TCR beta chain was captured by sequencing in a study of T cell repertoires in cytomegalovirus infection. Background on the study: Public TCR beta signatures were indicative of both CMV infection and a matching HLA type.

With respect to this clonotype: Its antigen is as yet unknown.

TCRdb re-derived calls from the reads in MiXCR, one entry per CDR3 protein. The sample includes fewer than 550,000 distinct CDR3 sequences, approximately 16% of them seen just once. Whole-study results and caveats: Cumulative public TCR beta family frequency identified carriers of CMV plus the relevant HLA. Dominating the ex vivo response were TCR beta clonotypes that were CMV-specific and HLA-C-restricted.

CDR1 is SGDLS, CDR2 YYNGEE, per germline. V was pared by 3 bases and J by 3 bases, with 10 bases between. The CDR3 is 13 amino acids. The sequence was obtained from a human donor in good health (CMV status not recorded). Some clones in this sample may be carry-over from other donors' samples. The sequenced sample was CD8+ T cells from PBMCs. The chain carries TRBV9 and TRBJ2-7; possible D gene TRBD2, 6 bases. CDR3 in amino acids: CASSGGMGYEQYF. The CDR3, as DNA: TGTGCCAGCAGCGGCGGGATGGGCTACGAGCAGTACTTC.